The 16 T cell receptor beta chains below all came from one sample that was sequenced in a study of blood T cell repertoires in COVID-19. Using immunoSEQ multiplex PCR, the repertoire was profiled, and TCRdb retains in-frame clones only, with some absent. Here the sample spans 78,000 or so clones, about four fifths being singletons. The sequencing sample was made of peripheral blood. Source of these receptors: a human donor in a cohort sampled during active COVID-19.

The CDR3 sequence: CASSLGQGLHEQYF. The DNA of the CDR3 is TGTGCCAGCAGTTTAGGCCAGGGTCTCCACGAGCAGTACTTC. The chain couples TRBV28 to TRBJ2-7; possibly TRBD1 for D (5 bases). V lost 2 bases and J lost 5, with 13 bases in between. Germline V gene sequence: CDR1 MDHEN, CDR2 SYDVKM. This CDR3 spans 14 amino acids.

Only a few counts were recorded for this clone. This chain connects TRBV3-1 (or the pseudogene TRBV3-2) to TRBJ1-6; tentative D call: TRBD1 (5 bases). From germline, CDR1 is LGHDT and CDR2 YNNKEL (reference sequence). CDR3 length: 14 residues. V lost 4 bases to trimming and J lost 14 bases, with 18 bases between them. CDR3 residues: CASSRGTGVGALHF. CDR3 DNA sequence: TGTGCCAGCAGCCGCGGGACCGGGGTCGGGGCCCTCCACTTT.

V is TRBV6-1 and J is TRBJ1-5, with a possible D match to TRBD1 (5 bases). This CDR3 has 17 amino acids. Trimming shortened V by 4 bases and J by 0 bases, and 16 bases separated the two germline ends. From germline, CDR1 is MNHNS and CDR2 SASEGT. In nucleotides, the CDR3 is TGTGCCAGCAGTGGCAGGGCCGGGGGTTCTAGCAATCAGCCCCAGCATTTT. Translating gives CASSGRAGGSSNQPQHF.

The chain employs TRBV5-5 and TRBJ2-5, with 11 nucleotides matching TRBD2. CDR1 is SGHKS and CDR2 is YYEKEE in the germline V gene (reference sequence). CDR3 length equals 16 residues. Trimming cost V 0 bases and J 2 bases; bases outside gene matches: 3. Here the CDR3 reads CASSLAVAGGQETQYF. CDR3 sequence (DNA): TGTGCCAGCAGCTTGGCAGTAGCGGGGGGGCAAGAGACCCAGTACTTC.

V usage is TRBV7-9 and J usage is TRBJ1-6, with 7 bases matching TRBD1. Germline lookup yields CDR1 SEHNR and CDR2 FQNEAQ (reference sequence). V shed 5 bases, J shed 5 bases, and the junction held 9 bases outside the gene matches. The CDR3 runs to 16 residues. CDR3 loop: CASSLRTGANNSPLHF. In DNA form, the CDR3 reads TGTGCCAGCAGCCTGCGGACAGGCGCCAATAATTCACCCCTCCACTTT.

V and J are TRBV19 and TRBJ2-5; 10 bases align to TRBD1. After removal of 2 bases from V and 3 bases from J, the junction contained 6 bases not matched to a gene. CDR1 is LNHDA and CDR2 is SQIVND in the germline V gene (reference sequence). The CDR3 covers 16 residues. The CDR3 loop reads CASSIRSGTGEETQYF. As DNA, the CDR3 is TGTGCCAGTAGTATACGTAGTGGGACAGGGGAAGAGACCCAGTACTTC.

V and J are TRBV19 and TRBJ2-2; 9 bases are shared with TRBD1. The CDR3 length is 15 residues. CDR1 and CDR2 from the germline V gene are LNHDA and SQIVND (reference sequence). J lost 6 bases, V lost 7 bases, and 9 bases had no gene match. The CDR3 here is CASNQEQGAPGELFF. Written as DNA, the CDR3 is TGTGCCAGTAACCAGGAACAGGGGGCCCCCGGGGAGCTGTTTTTT.

The V call is TRBV19, the J call TRBJ1-3; no clear D gene. This CDR3 is built from 15 residues. V lost 3 bases, J lost 0 bases, and 9 bases lay in between. Germline V gives CDR1 LNHDA, CDR2 SQIVND (reference sequence). Written as DNA, the CDR3 is TGTGCCAGTAGTATCCAATCAGTCTCTGGAAACACCATATATTTT. It translates to CASSIQSVSGNTIYF.

The chain has TRBV5-4 and TRBJ1-1; 9 bases match TRBD1. In germline, CDR1 is SGHNT, CDR2 YYREEE (reference sequence). This CDR3 region has 16 residues. The V and J ends lost 5 bases and 1 base, in that order; junction bases with no gene match: 9. This CDR3 is CASSFTGQGRNTEAFF. DNA for the CDR3: TGTGCCAGCAGTTTCACCGGACAGGGGAGGAACACTGAAGCTTTCTTT.

V is TRBV5-4 and J is TRBJ1-2, with D possibly TRBD1 on 6 matching bases. Germline values: CDR1 SGHNT, CDR2 YYREEE (reference sequence). The V gene lost 4 bases and the J gene lost 5 bases, with 15 bases spanning the gap. The CDR3 is 14 amino acids. The CDR3: CASSTGTLDYGYTF. CDR3 coding DNA: TGTGCCAGCAGCACCGGGACATTGGATTATGGCTACACCTTC. Based on the CDR3 plus reference TRBV5-4 and TRBJ1-2, the full variable domain is ETGVTQSPTHLIKTRGQQVTLRCSSQSGHNTVSWYQQALGQGPQFIFQYYREEENGRGNFPPRFSGLQFPNYSSELNVNALELDDSALYLCASSTGTLDYGYTFGSGTRLTVV.

This clone has only a few counts. The chain combines TRBV19 with TRBJ1-4; 7 bases agree with TRBD1. Germline CDR1 LNHDA, CDR2 SQIVND (reference sequence). The CDR3 contains 17 residues. V lost 5 bases to trimming and J lost 4 bases; unmatched junction nucleotides: 13. The CDR3, as DNA: TGTGCCAGTAGTCAGGACAGGAGCCCAGCTTTTAATGAAAAACTGTTTTTT. Its translation is CASSQDRSPAFNEKLFF.

The rearrangement links TRBV6-2 or TRBV6-3 to TRBJ2-7, with TRBD1 matching over 8 bases. This CDR3 comprises 14 residues. CDR1 is MNHEY, CDR2 SVGEGT, per germline. J lost 1 base, V lost 5 bases, and 4 bases had no gene match. The CDR3: CASSTRTGSYEQYF. The CDR3 DNA reads as TGTGCCAGCAGTACGAGGACAGGGTCCTACGAGCAGTACTTC.

The sample holds one count of this clone. This sequence joins TRBV4-1 and TRBJ1-3; D remains unclear. V lost 1 base, J lost 4 bases, and 5 bases lay in between. CDR3 length equals 13 residues. Germline CDR1 is MGHRA and CDR2 is YSYEKL. This CDR3 is CASSQVQGNTIYF. The CDR3 DNA reads as TGCGCCAGCAGCCAAGTTCAGGGAAACACCATATATTTT.

The V and J genes are TRBV5-1 and TRBJ2-3; a possible D gene is TRBD1 (6 bases). Trimming took off 7 bases at V and 0 bases at J, with 9 bases between the two ends. The CDR3 totals 13 residues. Germline CDR1 is SGHRS and CDR2 is YFSETQ. In nucleotides, the CDR3 is TGCGCCAGCGGGACATATAGCACAGATACGCAGTATTTT. This gives the protein CASGTYSTDTQYF.

The V gene is TRBV7-3, the J gene TRBJ1-1; D perhaps matches TRBD1 (6 bases). The CDR3 covers 16 residues. Trimming took off 1 base at V and 5 bases at J, with 17 bases between the two ends. Germline assignment: CDR1 SGHTA and CDR2 FQGTGA. Here the CDR3 DNA reads TGTGCCAGCAGCTTAAATGGGGGAAAGGGGGATACTGAAGCTTTCTTT. It is translated as CASSLNGGKGDTEAFF.

J is TRBJ2-7 and V is TRBV28, with 9 nucleotides matching TRBD1. This CDR3 comprises 16 residues. Germline values: CDR1 MDHEN, CDR2 SYDVKM. J was trimmed by 4 bases and V by 4 bases; bases with no gene match: 11. This CDR3 is CASSSPWGQGAYEQYF. The CDR3 region has the DNA TGTGCCAGCAGTTCCCCTTGGGGACAGGGTGCGTACGAGCAGTACTTC. Complete variable domain (other parts from reference TRBV28 and TRBJ2-7): DVKVTQSSRYLVKRTGEKVFLECVQDMDHENMFWYRQDPGLGLRLIYFSYDVKMKEKGDIPEGYSVSREKKERFSLILESASTNQTSMYLCASSSPWGQGAYEQYFGPGTRLTVT.